This TCR beta chain comes out of a study of OX40 agonist ivuxolimab in advanced cancers. Study context: It was ivuxolimab, an agonistic anti-OX40 (CD134) antibody, that patients were treated with.

With 3 bases removed from V and 2 bases from J, the gap between germline ends came to 18 bases. Germline V gene data show CDR1 as SNHLY and CDR2 as FYNNEI. The CDR3 covers 17 residues. This clone was recorded only once. TCRdb's copy holds only in-frame clones and misses some; the assay was immunoSEQ multiplex PCR. This table holds roughly 30,000 clones, 85% to 95% found once. This clonotype originated in an adult with an advanced solid tumor such as melanoma, head and neck, liver or kidney cancer. The sample was CD4+ or CD8+ T cells sorted from blood, taken in a trial of the OX40 agonist ivuxolimab. The chain recombines TRBV2 with TRBJ2-3; the D gene is possibly TRBD2 (7 bases). CDR3 nucleotide sequence: TGTGCCAGCAGTGATGGGCGGGGGCTTATGATCACAGATACGCAGTATTTT. It translates to CASSDGRGLMITDTQYF.